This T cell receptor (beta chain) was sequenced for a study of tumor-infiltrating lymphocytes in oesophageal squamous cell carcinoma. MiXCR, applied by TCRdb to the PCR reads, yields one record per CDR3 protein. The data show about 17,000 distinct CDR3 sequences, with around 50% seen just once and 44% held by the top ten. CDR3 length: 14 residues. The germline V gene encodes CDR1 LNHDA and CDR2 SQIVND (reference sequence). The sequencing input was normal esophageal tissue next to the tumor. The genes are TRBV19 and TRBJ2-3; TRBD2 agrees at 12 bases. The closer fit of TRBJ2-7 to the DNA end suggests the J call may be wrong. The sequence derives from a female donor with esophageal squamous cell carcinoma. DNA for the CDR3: TGTGCCAGTAGGACTAGCGGGAGCTCCTACGAGCAGTACTTC. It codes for CASRTSGSSYEQYF.